This T cell receptor beta chain stems from a study of T cells in Graves' hyperthyroidism and ophthalmopathy. Amplified regions were TCR beta CDR3 sequences from RNA transcripts. RT-PCR in the first round (using the HTBI primer set) targeted the TCR CDR3. From the multiplex PCR reads, TCRdb called clonotypes with MiXCR, one entry per CDR3 protein. The sample lists 600,000 to 700,000 distinct CDR3 sequences; about 45% were seen once. Trimming at V came to 8 bases and at J to 8 bases, leaving 17 bases not matched to a gene. CDR1 SEHNR and CDR2 FQNEAQ come from the germline V gene (reference sequence). The CDR3 covers 16 residues. Patients having uncontrolled infection, another autoimmune disease, pregnancy or lactation were not included.

Sequenced material: peripheral blood or thyroid tissue (not recorded which). The chain combines TRBV7-9 with TRBJ1-4, with 7 nucleotides matching TRBD1. This clonotype was obtained from an adult man with Graves' disease, either hyperthyroidism or ophthalmopathy (not recorded which). This CDR3 is CASSPRVQGESEKLFF. CDR3 nucleotides: TGTGCCAGCTCACCCCGGGTTCAGGGGGAGTCGGAAAAACTGTTTTTT. Complete variable domain (other parts from reference TRBV7-9 and TRBJ1-4): DTGVSQNPRHKITKRGQNVTFRCDPISEHNRLYWYRQTLGQGPEFLTYFQNEAQLEKSRLLSDRFSAERPKGSFSTLEIQRTEQGDSAMYLCASSPRVQGESEKLFFGSGTQLSVL.